The rows below give T cell receptor beta chains drawn from one sample of a study of T-cell reconstitution after alpha-beta-depleted transplantation in children. TCRdb itself ran the PCR reads through MiXCR, one entry per CDR3 protein. The table includes around 580,000 distinct CDR3 sequences, more than 20% detected once. The specimen comprised PBMCs, mostly from graft donor cells, sampled 360 days after TCRalphabeta/CD19-depleted stem cell transplant. These receptors were obtained from a boy under three years old who had a stem cell transplant for acute myeloid leukemia, so the T cells may come from the graft donor. The CDR3 runs from the conserved cysteine through the conserved F or W. A D gene is named only where the DNA matches it firmly. Size values are once, few and many counts, or a class for expanded clones, and some rows have none.

V gene	D gene	clone size	J gene	CDR3 length	CDR3 protein	CDR3 DNA
TRBV29-1	TRBD2	many	TRBJ2-5	17	CSVEEGRAGGYQETQYF	TGCAGCGTTGAAGAAGGCCGAGCGGGGGGGTACCAAGAGACCCAGTACTTC
TRBV6-6	.	many	TRBJ2-1	13	CASTPKGSVEQFF	TGTGCCAGCACTCCAAAGGGGTCTGTGGAGCAGTTCTTC
TRBV7-2	.	few	TRBJ2-7	15	CASSLRAGKTHEQYF	TGTGCCAGCAGCTTACGTGCAGGGAAGACCCACGAGCAGTACTTC
TRBV29-1	.	.	TRBJ2-7	14	CSVEITGRGYEQYF	TGCAGCGTTGAAATAACAGGGAGAGGCTACGAGCAGTACTTC
TRBV28	.	few	TRBJ2-5	14	CASSWRGGKETQYF	TGTGCCAGCAGTTGGCGAGGGGGAAAAGAGACCCAGTACTTC
TRBV20-1	.	.	TRBJ2-7	14	CSATPIGVSYEQYF	TGCAGTGCCACACCAATAGGAGTTTCCTACGAGCAGTACTTC
TRBV12-3/TRBV12-4	TRBD1	.	TRBJ2-7	15	CASKPGQGIAYEQYF	TGTGCCAGCAAACCGGGACAGGGGATAGCCTACGAGCAGTACTTC
TRBV4-3	TRBD1	.	TRBJ2-3	12	CASSQGQGTQYF	TGCGCCAGCAGCCAAGGACAGGGGACGCAGTATTTT
TRBV25-1	.	.	TRBJ1-2	15	CASSARWGENYGYTF	TGTGCCAGCAGTGCCCGCTGGGGAGAAAACTATGGCTACACCTTC
TRBV18	TRBD1	many	TRBJ1-5	16	CASSTGVGVEGQPQHF	TGTGCCAGCTCAACAGGGGTAGGGGTGGAAGGACAGCCCCAGCATTTT
TRBV7-8	TRBD2	.	TRBJ2-1	16	CASSKEGLAGGDEQFF	TGTGCCAGCAGCAAGGAGGGACTAGCGGGGGGCGATGAGCAGTTCTTC
TRBV29-1	.	many	TRBJ2-3	12	CSVEISGDTQYF	TGCAGCGTTGAAATATCAGGGGATACGCAGTATTTT
TRBV10-3	TRBD1	.	TRBJ2-4	17	CAISEWRDRGHKNIQYF	TGTGCCATCAGTGAGTGGCGGGACAGGGGGCACAAAAACATTCAGTACTTC
TRBV20-1	.	few	TRBJ2-1	14	CSATAFLTYNEQFF	TGCAGTGCGACAGCCTTCTTAACCTACAATGAGCAGTTCTTC
TRBV14	.	few	TRBJ1-1	14	CASSSGVPDTEAFF	TGTGCCAGCAGCTCAGGGGTTCCCGACACTGAAGCTTTCTTT
TRBV29-1	.	few	TRBJ1-3	12	CSVGDPGNTIYF	TGCAGCGTTGGGGATCCTGGAAACACCATATATTTT
TRBV7-2	.	many	TRBJ2-7	13	CASSWGEAYEQYF	TGTGCCAGCAGCTGGGGCGAGGCGTACGAGCAGTACTTC
TRBV7-2	TRBD2	few	TRBJ2-1	15	CASSYRGGTYNEQFF	TGTGCCAGCAGCTATCGGGGGGGCACCTACAATGAGCAGTTCTTC
TRBV7-3	TRBD1	.	TRBJ2-6	17	CASSLMDREAGANVLTF	TGTGCCAGCAGCTTAATGGACAGGGAGGCTGGGGCCAACGTCCTGACTTTC
TRBV20-1	.	few	TRBJ2-7	11	CSARAGFGQYF	TGCAGTGCTAGGGCAGGGTTTGGGCAGTACTTC
TRBV29-1	TRBD2	many	TRBJ2-3	14	CSVGVAGGRGTQYF	TGCAGCGTTGGGGTAGCGGGGGGGCGAGGTACGCAGTATTTT
TRBV12-3/TRBV12-4	.	many	TRBJ2-1	13	CASSWGAHGEQFF	TGTGCCAGCAGCTGGGGGGCACACGGTGAGCAGTTCTTC
TRBV20-1	.	.	TRBJ2-3	13	CSASGTRSDTQYF	TGCAGTGCTAGCGGGACCAGAAGTGATACGCAGTATTTT
TRBV20-1	TRBD1	.	TRBJ2-1	19	CSATTSFPGTGLSYNEQFF	TGCAGTGCTACAACCAGTTTTCCCGGGACAGGGCTTTCCTACAATGAGCAGTTCTTC
TRBV12-3/TRBV12-4	TRBD1	few	TRBJ2-3	13	CASRPTGDDTQYF	TGTGCCAGCAGGCCTACAGGGGACGATACGCAGTATTTT
TRBV10-2	TRBD1	.	TRBJ2-3	14	CASSGLRGLDTQYF	TGCGCCAGCAGTGGACTGAGGGGGCTCGATACGCAGTATTTT
TRBV20-1	TRBD2	many	TRBJ2-3	15	CSASGILAGADTQYF	TGCAGTGCTAGTGGGATACTAGCGGGGGCCGATACGCAGTATTTT